The 10 T cell receptor beta chains listed next were all sequenced from one sample in a study of blood T cell repertoires in COVID-19 (dated by TCRdb to about 2020). Libraries were constructed by the immunoSEQ multiplex PCR assay. In its TCRdb copy, this immuneACCESS table keeps in-frame sequences only and misses some clones. Where compared with another copy, unresolved V genes explain less than half of these, and the others have no known cause. Here the sample has 150,000 to 200,000 clones; roughly 87% occur a single time. The top ten clonotypes cover roughly 6.1% of the sample. The specimen sequenced was peripheral blood. Receptors were obtained from a woman aged 40 to 55 with acute or convalescent COVID-19.

This rearrangement joins TRBV9 to TRBJ2-5, with unresolved D. Per the germline V gene, CDR1 is SGDLS and CDR2 is YYNGEE. The V end was cut by 4 bases, the J end by 4 bases, with 14 bases between. This CDR3 comprises 14 residues. Here the CDR3 DNA reads TGTGCCAGCAGCTCACAGCCCCCCTCAGAGACCCAGTACTTC. This codes for CASSSQPPSETQYF.

The chain recombines TRBV12-5 with TRBJ1-1, with a possible D match to TRBD1 (6 bases). Germline V gives CDR1 LGHNT, CDR2 FRNRAP. V was trimmed by 9 bases and J by 0 bases, leaving 8 bases between them. This CDR3 is 12 amino acids long. CDR3: CASGQLNTEAFF. CDR3 nucleotides: TGTGCTAGCGGACAGCTGAACACTGAAGCTTTCTTT.

The J gene is TRBJ1-1, the V gene TRBV2; D remains ambiguous. Germline V gene lookup returns CDR1 SNHLY and CDR2 FYNNEI. CDR3 length: 13 residues. V shed 6 bases and J shed 5 bases, with 13 bases lying between them. The chain's CDR3 is CASRLGSETEAFF. The CDR3 DNA is TGTGCCAGCAGGTTGGGCTCTGAAACTGAAGCTTTCTTT.

The rearrangement uses TRBV19 and TRBJ2-7; D possibly corresponds to TRBD2 (6 bases). Germline values: CDR1 LNHDA, CDR2 SQIVND (reference sequence). The germline V and J ends were trimmed by 7 bases and 6 bases, with 19 bases remaining between them. The CDR3 runs to 14 residues. CDR3 nucleotides: TGTGCCAGTAAAAATTCGCGGGGACGAAGCGAGCAGTACTTC. Its translation is CASKNSRGRSEQYF.

CDR3 amino acids: CAWSDTGIGEKLFF. The DNA for the CDR3 is TGTGCCTGGAGCGATACAGGGATCGGGGAAAAACTGTTTTTT. V gene TRBV30 combines with J gene TRBJ1-4; weak D call: TRBD1 (6 bases). Per germline, CDR1 GTSNPN and CDR2 SVGIG (reference sequence). The CDR3 loop spans 14 amino acids. Trimming cost V 3 bases and J 8 bases, with 16 bases left between them.

This clone has more than one count but fewer than ten. V and J are TRBV12-3 or TRBV12-4 and TRBJ1-1, with TRBD1 identical over 7 bases. The CDR3 totals 13 residues. With 6 bases clipped from V and 6 bases from J, the junction kept 7 bases outside the gene matches. CDR3 residues: CASSYSGGPEAFF. The CDR3 DNA follows: TGTGCCAGCAGCTATTCAGGGGGTCCTGAAGCTTTCTTT.

As concerns this clone: Other nucleotide sequences from this sample produce the same CDR3. The gene calls are TRBV7-3 and TRBJ2-1, with 11 bases identical to TRBD2. V lost 4 bases, J lost 4 bases, and 3 bases stayed unmatched. This CDR3 is 15 amino acids long. Germline CDR1 and CDR2: SGHTA and FQGTGA. The CDR3 region has the DNA TGTGCCAGCAGCTCCCTAGCGGGGGGTTACAATGAGCAGTTCTTC. Translation: CASSSLAGGYNEQFF.

The chain couples TRBV6-1 to TRBJ2-1; TRBD2 aligns across 7 bases. The ends lost 1 base at V and 0 bases at J; junction bases unmatched: 3. The CDR3 extends over 16 amino acids. Germline V gives CDR1 MNHNS, CDR2 SASEGT. The CDR3 DNA follows: TGTGCCAGCAGTGAAGAAGCTAGCGGCTCCTACAATGAGCAGTTCTTC. Protein sequence: CASSEEASGSYNEQFF.

V usage is TRBV28 and J usage is TRBJ2-7, with 9 bases aligning to TRBD2. The germline CDR1 and CDR2 sequences are MDHEN and SYDVKM. The junction had 10 bases not matched to a gene; V was cut back by 6 bases and J by 7 bases. This CDR3 spans 14 amino acids. The DNA for the CDR3 is TGTGCCAGCAGGAAACCGGGACTAGCAAGTGAGCAGTACTTC. Translation gives CASRKPGLASEQYF.

The V call is TRBV12-3 or TRBV12-4, the J call TRBJ1-2; D is ambiguous. Deletions cut 6 bases from V and 5 bases from J, with 10 bases between. The CDR3 length is 12 residues. In DNA, the CDR3 is TGTGCCAGCAGCCAGCGTTGGTATGGCTACACCTTC. Protein product: CASSQRWYGYTF.